These 18 T cell receptor beta chains were all obtained from the same sample, sequenced in a study of cytotoxic CD8 clonotypes in ibrutinib-treated CLL (dated by TCRdb to the early 2020s). The time point label, as the study defines it: progressive disease on ibrutinib. The library was prepared using the immunoSEQ multiplex PCR assay. TCRdb holds this immuneACCESS table with in-frame rearrangements only. Some clones are missing; in checked studies, unresolved V genes explain under half, and the rest has no known cause. Present in this sample are more than 9,500 clones, around 81% of which were seen just once. Approximately 24% of the sample belongs to the ten largest clones. This specimen consisted of PBMCs, obtained at disease progression, from a patient treated with ibrutinib. The receptors come from a human donor with chronic lymphocytic leukemia.

V gene TRBV27 combines with J gene TRBJ1-2; the D gene is possibly TRBD1 (5 bases). Germline lookup yields CDR1 MNHEY and CDR2 SMNVEV (reference sequence). Deletions cut 2 bases from V and 6 bases from J, with 13 bases between. This CDR3 contains 14 residues. The CDR3 sequence is CASSLGQQANGYTF. CDR3 coding DNA: TGTGCCAGCAGTTTAGGCCAACAGGCGAATGGCTACACCTTC.

The rearrangement links TRBV7-2 to TRBJ2-5, with D possibly being TRBD2 (5 bases). CDR1 and CDR2 from the germline V gene are SGHTA and FQGNSA. The CDR3 is 14 residues long. The V gene lost 3 bases and the J gene lost 2 bases, with 10 bases spanning the gap. The CDR3 DNA reads TGTGCCAGCAGCTTTACCAGCGGTCAAGAGACCCAGTACTTC. This sequence encodes CASSFTSGQETQYF. The whole variable domain, filled in from reference TRBV7-2 and TRBJ2-5, reads GAGVSQSPSNKVTEKGKDVELRCDPISGHTALYWYRQSLGQGLEFLIYFQGNSAPDKSGLPSDRFSAERTGGSVSTLTIQRTQQEDSAVYLCASSFTSGQETQYFGPGTRLLVL.

The chain employs TRBV5-1 and TRBJ1-1; D is unresolved. This CDR3 comprises 13 residues. The germline CDR1 and CDR2 sequences are SGHRS and YFSETQ. V was cut by 5 bases and J by 2 bases, with 10 bases left in between. This chain's CDR3 is CASSFDTNTEAFF. In nucleotides, the CDR3 is TGCGCCAGCAGTTTCGACACTAACACTGAAGCTTTCTTT.

This clone occurred once. The chain has TRBV18 and TRBJ2-7, with TRBD1 matching 7 bases. The V and J ends lost 3 bases and 6 bases, in that order; junction bases with no gene match: 11. Germline V CDR1 and CDR2: KGHSH, LQKENI. The CDR3 is 15 amino acids. The CDR3 sequence is CASSPPGTEASEQYF. The CDR3 nucleotides read TGTGCCAGCTCACCCCCCGGGACAGAGGCGTCCGAGCAGTACTTC.

The chain has TRBV28 and TRBJ1-4; D is perhaps TRBD1 (5 bases). The CDR3 contains 14 residues. The germline gives CDR1 MDHEN, CDR2 SYDVKM. V was shortened by 7 bases and J by 6 bases, with 15 bases between the two germline ends. CDR3 residues: CASTMGGDDEKLFF. CDR3 DNA sequence: TGTGCCAGCACAATGGGAGGGGACGATGAAAAACTGTTTTTT.

This clone has just a few counts. This rearrangement joins TRBV6-5 to TRBJ1-2, with D unresolved. Germline assignment: CDR1 MNHEY and CDR2 SVGAGI. The germline V and J ends were trimmed by 5 bases and 4 bases, with 14 bases remaining between them. The CDR3 contains 14 residues. The CDR3 reads CASSRQQRGYGYTF. The CDR3 DNA reads TGTGCCAGCAGTCGTCAACAGCGGGGCTATGGCTACACCTTC.

The chain uses TRBV9 and TRBJ2-2; no definite D call. Trimming shortened V by 1 base and J by 0 bases, and 4 bases separated the two germline ends. The CDR3 consists of 14 residues. Germline values: CDR1 SGDLS, CDR2 YYNGEE. The CDR3 loop is CASSVRPNTGELFF. The CDR3 DNA reads as TGTGCCAGCAGCGTAAGGCCGAACACCGGGGAGCTGTTTTTT. Full variable domain (missing parts from reference TRBV9 and TRBJ2-2): DSGVTQTPKHLITATGQRVTLRCSPRSGDLSVYWYQQSLDQGLQFLIQYYNGEERAKGNILERFSAQQFPDLHSELNLSSLELGDSALYFCASSVRPNTGELFFGEGSRLTVL.

The chain carries TRBV5-6 and TRBJ1-1; 8 nucleotides line up with TRBD1. The V gene end was trimmed by 1 base and the J gene end by 5 bases; junction bases not matched to a gene: 10. In germline, CDR1 is SGHDT, CDR2 YYEEEE. CDR3 length equals 16 residues. The CDR3 here is CASSLTPSTGGTEAFF. CDR3 nucleotides: TGTGCCAGCAGCTTGACCCCCTCTACAGGGGGGACTGAAGCTTTCTTT.

The V and J genes are TRBV7-9 and TRBJ1-1, with D hard to call. Germline lookup yields CDR1 SEHNR and CDR2 FQNEAQ (reference sequence). V was pared by 7 bases and J by 0 bases, with 12 bases between. The CDR3 totals 14 residues. CDR3 protein: CASIPPGMNTEAFF. The CDR3 nucleotides read TGTGCCAGCATCCCACCCGGAATGAACACTGAAGCTTTCTTT.

J is TRBJ2-1 and V is TRBV29-1; D perhaps matches TRBD2 (6 bases). The germline CDR1 and CDR2 sequences are SQVTM and ANQGSEA. Deletions cut 1 base from V and 0 bases from J, with 16 bases between. The CDR3 extends over 17 amino acids. CDR3 nucleotides: TGCAGCGTTGAAGGGGGGAGGACCGCTAGCTCCTACAATGAGCAGTTCTTC. Its translation is CSVEGGRTASSYNEQFF.

The V gene is TRBV19, the J gene TRBJ2-1, with a tentative D call TRBD1 (5 bases). The germline gives CDR1 LNHDA, CDR2 SQIVND (reference sequence). The ends were cut back, 4 bases at V and 2 bases at J, with 6 bases in the middle. This CDR3 is 13 amino acids long. In DNA form, the CDR3 reads TGTGCCAGTAGTACAGGGACCTACAATGAGCAGTTCTTC. Its protein product is CASSTGTYNEQFF.

J is TRBJ2-6 and V is TRBV6-5; D not certain. Trimming removed 6 bases at V and 0 bases at J, with 3 bases between. The CDR3 consists of 13 residues. CDR1 is MNHEY, CDR2 SVGAGI, per germline. CDR3 sequence reads: CASRSSGANVLTF. The CDR3, as DNA: TGTGCCAGCAGATCCTCTGGGGCCAACGTCCTGACTTTC.

The rearrangement uses TRBV28 and TRBJ2-6; D is ambiguous. The germline V gene has CDR1 MDHEN and CDR2 SYDVKM. This CDR3 is built from 13 residues. V was clipped by 10 bases and J by 0 bases, with 7 bases between them. This chain's CDR3 is CATKDSGANVLTF. The CDR3, as DNA: TGTGCCACCAAAGACTCTGGGGCCAACGTCCTGACTTTC.

The chain uses TRBV7-9 and TRBJ2-2; no clear D gene. The germline gives CDR1 SEHNR, CDR2 FQNEAQ (reference sequence). Trimming cost V 5 bases and J 3 bases, with 7 bases left between them. The CDR3 length is 13 residues. In DNA form, the CDR3 reads TGTGCCAGCAGCACGGACGACACCGGGGAGCTGTTTTTT. It is translated as CASSTDDTGELFF. The whole variable domain, filled in from reference TRBV7-9 and TRBJ2-2, reads DTGVSQNPRHKITKRGQNVTFRCDPISEHNRLYWYRQTLGQGPEFLTYFQNEAQLEKSRLLSDRFSAERPKGSFSTLEIQRTEQGDSAMYLCASSTDDTGELFFGEGSRLTVL.

The rearrangement joins TRBV28 to TRBJ2-7; 8 positions agree with TRBD2. The CDR3 sequence is 15 residues long. V lost 7 bases, J lost 0 bases, and 8 bases stayed unmatched. Germline-derived CDR1 and CDR2 are MDHEN and SYDVKM. The CDR3 region has the DNA TGTGCCAGCATTACTAGCGGTACACCCTCCTACGAGCAGTACTTC. Amino acid sequence: CASITSGTPSYEQYF.

The chain's CDR3 is CASSPGQGASGELFF. CDR3 nucleotides: TGTGCCAGCAGCCCGGGACAGGGGGCGTCCGGGGAGCTGTTTTTT. This chain joins TRBV11-1 and TRBJ2-2; TRBD1 aligns across 12 bases. The CDR3 contains 15 residues. Per germline, CDR1 SGHAT and CDR2 FQDESV (reference sequence). With 5 bases clipped from V and 6 bases from J, the junction kept 4 bases outside the gene matches.

This rearrangement joins TRBV19 to TRBJ2-4, with 9 positions matching TRBD2. Trimming at V came to 4 bases and at J to 6 bases, leaving 7 bases not matched to a gene. This CDR3 has 15 amino acids. Germline CDR1 is LNHDA and CDR2 is SQIVND (reference sequence). The CDR3 coding sequence is TGTGCCAGTAGTACCTCGGGACTAGCTTCAAACATTCAGTACTTC. Translated, it gives CASSTSGLASNIQYF.

A single count supports this clone. V and J are TRBV7-3 and TRBJ2-1; 9 bases are a match to TRBD2. Unmatched junction bases numbered 5, after V lost 0 bases and J lost 8 bases. The CDR3 spans 15 residues. The germline V gene encodes CDR1 SGHTA and CDR2 FQGTGA. This CDR3 reads CASSLTSGRYYEQFF. The CDR3 nucleotides are TGTGCCAGCAGCTTAACTAGCGGGAGATACTATGAGCAGTTCTTC. Variable domain in full (rest from reference TRBV7-3 and TRBJ2-1): GAGVSQTPSNKVTEKGKYVELRCDPISGHTALYWYRQSLGQGPEFLIYFQGTGAADDSGLPNDRFFAVRPEGSVSTLKIQRTERGDSAVYLCASSLTSGRYYEQFFGPGTRLTVL.